Included here is one T cell receptor beta chain sequence, with context. Original processing methods: By means of reference gene primer amplification, nucleated cell counts were estimated. The data were produced by immunoSEQ multiplex PCR, yet TCRdb's version contains in-frame clones alone and is incomplete. Clonal size and the V and J genes are those of that table, whereas D and trimming came from the DNA. Seen here are 130,000 or so clones, 85% to 90% observed once, and the top ten hold approximately 8%. The sample originates from a study of blood T cell repertoires in COVID-19. Overall study context: Samples of COVID-19 (acute and convalescent) were obtained from the United States, Italy and Spain. PBMCs, B-cell-depleted T cells, or T cells provided the cDNA or gDNA that made up the material.

With 7 bases clipped from V and 6 bases from J, the junction kept 2 bases outside the gene matches. In germline, CDR1 is KGHDR, CDR2 SFDVKD. CDR3 length: 13 amino acids. This TCR derives from a woman in her sixties with acute or convalescent COVID-19. Specimen: peripheral blood. The rearrangement joins TRBV24-1 to TRBJ2-2; 9 bases line up with TRBD1. The CDR3 region has the DNA TGTGCCACCAGCGGGACAGGGTCCGGGGAGCTGTTTTTT. Encoded protein: CATSGTGSGELFF.